Below are 5 T cell receptor beta chains sequenced from a single sample in a study of blood T cell repertoires in COVID-19. Assay used: immunoSEQ multiplex PCR; TCRdb lists only in-frame clones, some missing. There are about 36,000 clones in the sample; 90% occur only once, and 4.8% lies in the top ten. The sample was peripheral blood. The receptors originated from a human donor in a cohort sampled during active COVID-19.

V usage is TRBV5-1 and J usage is TRBJ1-1; D ambiguous. CDR1 SGHRS and CDR2 YFSETQ come from the germline V gene. Trimming stripped 1 base from V and 0 bases from J, with 7 bases between. The CDR3 is 14 amino acids. Here the CDR3 reads CASSLSQVNTEAFF. DNA for the CDR3: TGCGCCAGCAGCTTGAGTCAGGTGAACACTGAAGCTTTCTTT.

Turning to this clone: Other DNA sequences within the sample encode an identical CDR3. This sequence joins TRBV18 and TRBJ2-3, with 11 bases that match TRBD2. The CDR3 totals 15 residues. In germline, CDR1 is KGHSH, CDR2 LQKENI. Trimming at V came to 3 bases and at J to 3 bases, leaving 2 bases not matched to a gene. The DNA for the CDR3 is TGTGCCAGCTCACCGCTAGCGGGAGGTACAGATACGCAGTATTTT. This sequence encodes CASSPLAGGTDTQYF.

V usage is TRBV6-2 or TRBV6-3 and J usage is TRBJ1-4; tentative D call: TRBD1 (6 bases). Trimming removed 0 bases at V and 1 base at J, with 15 bases between. Looked up from germline, CDR1 is MNHEY and CDR2 is SVGEGT. CDR3 size: 18 residues. In nucleotides, the CDR3 is TGTGCCAGCAGTTACTCGCGGGGGGGCAGAAGAACTAATGAAAAACTGTTTTTT. Protein product: CASSYSRGGRRTNEKLFF.

The V and J genes are TRBV7-9 and TRBJ1-6; 9 bases align to TRBD1. This CDR3 has 16 residues. Trimming cost V 0 bases and J 6 bases; bases outside gene matches: 3. Looked up from germline, CDR1 is SEHNR and CDR2 is FQNEAQ (reference sequence). CDR3 sequence reads: CASSLAGGQGNSPLHF. CDR3 bases: TGTGCCAGCAGCTTAGCGGGGGGACAGGGTAATTCACCCCTCCACTTT.

The genes are TRBV7-6 and TRBJ2-7, with TRBD2 matching 7 bases. The CDR3 has 14 amino acids. Germline V lookup: CDR1 SGHVS, CDR2 FNYEAQ. Losses at the gene ends were 1 base for V and 1 base for J; bases not matched to a gene: 1. CDR3: CASSLGGGSYEQYF. In DNA form, the CDR3 reads TGTGCCAGCAGCTTAGGGGGGGGATCCTACGAGCAGTACTTC.